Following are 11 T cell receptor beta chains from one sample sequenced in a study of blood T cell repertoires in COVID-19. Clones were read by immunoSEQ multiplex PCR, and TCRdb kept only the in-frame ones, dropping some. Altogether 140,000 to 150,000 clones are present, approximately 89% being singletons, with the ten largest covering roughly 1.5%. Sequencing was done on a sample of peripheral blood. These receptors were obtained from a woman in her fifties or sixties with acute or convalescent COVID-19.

Here the CDR3 DNA reads TGCGCCAGCAGCAGACAGGGAGGTGAAAAACTGTTTTTT. Protein sequence: CASSRQGGEKLFF. J is TRBJ1-4 and V is TRBV5-1, with TRBD1 matching over 7 bases. This CDR3 region has 13 residues. The V segment lost 4 bases and the J segment 7 bases; nucleotides outside the gene matches: 4. Germline V gives CDR1 SGHRS, CDR2 YFSETQ.

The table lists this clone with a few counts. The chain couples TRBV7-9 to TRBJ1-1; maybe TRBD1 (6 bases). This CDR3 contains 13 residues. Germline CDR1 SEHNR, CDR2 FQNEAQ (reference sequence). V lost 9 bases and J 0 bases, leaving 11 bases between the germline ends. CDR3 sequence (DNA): TGTGCCAGTAAACAGGGAATGAACACTGAAGCTTTCTTT. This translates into CASKQGMNTEAFF.

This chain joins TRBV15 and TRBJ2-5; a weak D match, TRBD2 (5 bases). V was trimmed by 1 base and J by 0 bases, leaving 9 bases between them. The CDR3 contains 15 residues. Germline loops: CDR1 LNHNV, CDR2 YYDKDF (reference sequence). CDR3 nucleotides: TGTGCCACCAGCAGAGGTACGAGGGACCAAGAGACCCAGTACTTC. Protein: CATSRGTRDQETQYF.

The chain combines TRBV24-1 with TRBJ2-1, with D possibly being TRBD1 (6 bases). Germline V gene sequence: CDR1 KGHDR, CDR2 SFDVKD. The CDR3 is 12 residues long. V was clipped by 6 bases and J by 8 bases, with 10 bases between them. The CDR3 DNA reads TGTGCCACCAGTTCAGGGGCCTATGAGCAGTTCTTC. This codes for CATSSGAYEQFF.

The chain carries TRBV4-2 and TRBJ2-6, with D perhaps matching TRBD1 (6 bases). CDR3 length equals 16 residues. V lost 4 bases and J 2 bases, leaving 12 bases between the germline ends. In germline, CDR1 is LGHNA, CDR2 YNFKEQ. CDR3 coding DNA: TGTGCCAGCAGCCCGGTGGGGGCCCCTGGGGCCAACGTCCTGACTTTC. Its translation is CASSPVGAPGANVLTF.

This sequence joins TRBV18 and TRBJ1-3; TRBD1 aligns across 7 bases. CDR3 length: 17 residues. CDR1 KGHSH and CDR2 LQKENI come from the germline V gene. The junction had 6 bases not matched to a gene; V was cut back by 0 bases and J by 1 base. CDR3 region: CASSPPPGQLSGNTIYF. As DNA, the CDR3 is TGTGCCAGCTCACCACCACCGGGACAGCTTTCTGGAAACACCATATATTTT. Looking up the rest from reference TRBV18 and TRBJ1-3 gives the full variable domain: NAGVMQNPRHLVRRRGQEARLRCSPMKGHSHVYWYRQLPEEGLKFMVYLQKENIIDESGMPKERFSAEFPKEGPSILRIQQVVRGDSAAYFCASSPPPGQLSGNTIYFGEGSWLTVV.

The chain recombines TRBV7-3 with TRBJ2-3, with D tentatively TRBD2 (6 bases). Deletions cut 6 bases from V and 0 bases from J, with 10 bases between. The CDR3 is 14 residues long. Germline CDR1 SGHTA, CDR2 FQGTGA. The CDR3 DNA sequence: TGTGCCAGCAGTCCGGGGACTAGCACAGATACGCAGTATTTT. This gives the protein CASSPGTSTDTQYF.

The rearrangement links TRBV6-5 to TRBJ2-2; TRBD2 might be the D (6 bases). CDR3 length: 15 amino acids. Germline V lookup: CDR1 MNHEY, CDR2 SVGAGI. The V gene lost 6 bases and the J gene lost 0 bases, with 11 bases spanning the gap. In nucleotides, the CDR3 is TGTGCCAGCAGCAGGAGGGGTGCGAACACCGGGGAGCTGTTTTTT. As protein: CASSRRGANTGELFF.

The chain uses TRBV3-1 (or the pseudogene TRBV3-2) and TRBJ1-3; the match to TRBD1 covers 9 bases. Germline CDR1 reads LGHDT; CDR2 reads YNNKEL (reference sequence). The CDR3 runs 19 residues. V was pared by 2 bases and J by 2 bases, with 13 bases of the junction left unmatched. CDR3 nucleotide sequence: TGTGCCAGCAGCCAATCTTGGTTATCGGGACAGGGACCTGGAAACACCATATATTTT. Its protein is CASSQSWLSGQGPGNTIYF.

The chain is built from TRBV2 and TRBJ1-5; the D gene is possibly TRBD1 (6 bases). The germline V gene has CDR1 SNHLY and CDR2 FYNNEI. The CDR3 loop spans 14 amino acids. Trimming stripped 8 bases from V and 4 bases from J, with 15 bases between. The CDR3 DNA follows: TGTGCCAGCGGGGGGGGCAGGACGAATCAGCCCCAGCATTTT. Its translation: CASGGGRTNQPQHF.

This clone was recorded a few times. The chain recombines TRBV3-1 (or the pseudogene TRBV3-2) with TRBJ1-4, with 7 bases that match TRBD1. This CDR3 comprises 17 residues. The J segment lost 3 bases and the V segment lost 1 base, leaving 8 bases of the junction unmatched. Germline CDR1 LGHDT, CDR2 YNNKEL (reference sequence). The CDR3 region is CASSQASPGQPNEKLFF. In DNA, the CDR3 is TGTGCCAGCAGCCAAGCATCTCCGGGACAGCCTAATGAAAAACTGTTTTTT.